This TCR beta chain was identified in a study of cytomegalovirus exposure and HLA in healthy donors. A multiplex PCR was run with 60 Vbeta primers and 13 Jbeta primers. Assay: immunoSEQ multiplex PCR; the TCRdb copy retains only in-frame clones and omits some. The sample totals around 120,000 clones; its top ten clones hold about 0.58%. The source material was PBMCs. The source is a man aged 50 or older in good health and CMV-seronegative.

Here the CDR3 DNA reads TGTGCCAGCAGCTCACCAGGGACTAGTATCTGGTACGAGCAGTACTTC. Amino acid sequence: CASSSPGTSIWYEQYF. This chain uses TRBV11-2 with TRBJ2-7; 8 bases fit TRBD2. V shed 4 bases, J shed 4 bases, and the junction held 12 bases outside the gene matches. Per the germline V gene, CDR1 is SGHAT and CDR2 is FQNNGV. The CDR3 runs 16 residues.